The rows below give T cell receptor beta chains drawn from one sample of a study of blood T cell repertoires in COVID-19. Sequencing was performed with immunoSEQ multiplex PCR; in TCRdb, only in-frame clones are kept and a portion is missing. Here the sample spans some 420,000 clones, roughly nine tenths being singletons. Sequencing was carried out using PBMCs or T cells enriched from blood (not recorded which). These receptors came from a man aged 30 to 39 who had recovered from COVID-19. Each CDR3 is given with its conserved first and last residue. A D gene is named only where the DNA matches it firmly. Clone size is given for some rows only: seen once, a few or many times, or a class if the clone is expanded.

j_call clone_size d_call v_call cdr3_aa cdr3_nt
TRBJ2-5 . . TRBV7-6 CASSLDPGGGQYF TGTGCCAGCAGCTTAGATCCCGGGGGAGGCCAGTACTTC
TRBJ1-1 . . TRBV7-2 CASIRGGGNTEAFF TGTGCCAGCATCAGAGGGGGTGGGAACACTGAAGCTTTCTTT
TRBJ1-5 . . TRBV27 CASRLLGSNQPQHF TGTGCCAGCAGGCTACTCGGTAGCAATCAGCCCCAGCATTTT
TRBJ1-4 . . TRBV30 CAWTKGHHEKLFF TGTGCCTGGACAAAGGGACATCACGAAAAACTGTTTTTT
TRBJ2-4 . TRBD1 TRBV3-1/TRBV3-2 CASSADRGNIQYF TGTGCCAGCAGCGCTGACAGGGGAAACATTCAGTACTTC
TRBJ1-1 . TRBD1 TRBV28 CASSLAGGYTEAFF TGTGCCAGCAGTTTAGCAGGGGGGTACACTGAAGCTTTCTTT
TRBJ2-5 . TRBD2 TRBV3-1/TRBV3-2 CASSQQLAGLQETQYF TGTGCCAGCAGCCAACAGCTAGCGGGACTCCAAGAGACCCAGTACTTC
TRBJ1-2 . . TRBV6-6 CASNAQDVYGYTF TGTGCCAGCAATGCACAGGACGTCTATGGCTACACCTTC
TRBJ2-7 . . TRBV19 CASSYSGIYEQYF TGTGCCAGTAGTTATTCAGGGATCTACGAGCAGTACTTC
TRBJ1-4 . TRBD1 TRBV7-8 CASSPTGTDEKLFF TGTGCCAGCAGCCCAACCGGGACAGATGAAAAACTGTTTTTT
TRBJ2-6 . . TRBV27 CASSYRDGANVLTF TGTGCCAGCAGTTACAGGGACGGGGCCAACGTCCTGACTTTC
TRBJ2-3 . TRBD2 TRBV4-1 CASSQGASGSRTDTQYF TGCGCCAGCAGCCAAGGAGCTAGCGGGAGTAGGACAGATACGCAGTATTTT
TRBJ2-6 . . TRBV5-1 CASSLSGDKGANVLTF TGCGCCAGCAGCTTGTCAGGGGACAAAGGGGCCAACGTCCTGACTTTC
TRBJ2-6 . . TRBV19 CASSIVGGSSGANVLTF TGTGCCAGTAGTATAGTCGGAGGGAGCTCTGGGGCCAACGTCCTGACTTTC
TRBJ2-5 . TRBD2 TRBV5-3 CVRSPSGLAAQETQYF TGTGTCAGAAGCCCAAGTGGACTAGCGGCTCAAGAGACCCAGTACTTC
TRBJ2-1 once TRBD1 TRBV10-3 CAISGSGQGANEQFF TGTGCCATCAGTGGATCGGGACAGGGGGCTAATGAGCAGTTCTTC
TRBJ2-5 . . TRBV5-1 CASSSTGQETQYF TGCGCCAGCAGCTCGACTGGACAAGAGACCCAGTACTTC
TRBJ1-1 . . TRBV3-1/TRBV3-2 CASSPGAGTEAFF TGTGCCAGCAGCCCAGGCGCAGGAACTGAAGCTTTCTTT
TRBJ1-2 . . TRBV5-1 CASSLTGQITNYGYTF TGCGCCAGCAGCTTGACAGGACAGATTACTAACTATGGCTACACCTTC
TRBJ1-5 . TRBD1 TRBV10-3 CAISEDRGRDQPQHF TGTGCCATCAGTGAGGACAGGGGTAGGGATCAGCCCCAGCATTTT
TRBJ2-7 once TRBD2 TRBV10-2 CASSESIAGVDEQYF TGCGCCAGCAGTGAGTCGATAGCGGGAGTGGACGAGCAGTACTTC
TRBJ1-5 . . TRBV7-2 CASSLASNQPQHF TGTGCCAGCAGCTTGGCCAGCAATCAGCCCCAGCATTTT
TRBJ1-2 . . TRBV9 CASSPRGQSNGYTF TGTGCCAGCAGCCCCCGCGGACAGAGTAATGGCTACACCTTC
TRBJ2-3 . . TRBV9 CASSVGHTDTQYF TGTGCCAGCAGCGTGGGGCACACAGATACGCAGTATTTT
TRBJ2-2 . TRBD2 TRBV13 CASSPPAGGRTGELFF TGTGCCAGCAGCCCGCCGGCGGGAGGTCGCACCGGGGAGCTGTTTTTT
TRBJ2-3 once . TRBV29-1 CSVNRESTDTQYF TGCAGCGTAAACAGGGAAAGCACAGATACGCAGTATTTT
TRBJ1-4 . . TRBV5-1 CASSQSSTNEKLFF TGCGCCAGCAGCCAGTCCTCAACTAATGAAAAACTGTTTTTT
TRBJ1-1 . TRBD1 TRBV19 CASSARQGSEAFF TGTGCCAGTAGTGCTAGACAGGGCTCTGAAGCTTTCTTT
TRBJ2-4 . . TRBV28 CATRALKNIQYF TGTGCCACCAGAGCCCTCAAAAACATTCAGTACTTC
TRBJ2-3 . . TRBV2 CASREGANTDTQYF TGTGCCAGCAGGGAAGGAGCCAACACAGATACGCAGTATTTT
TRBJ2-7 . TRBD2 TRBV6-5 CASSYSSSGLMEQYF TGTGCCAGCAGTTACTCCTCTAGCGGCCTTATGGAGCAGTACTTC
TRBJ1-1 . . TRBV27 CASSLHNPGPGLNTEAFF TGTGCCAGCAGTTTACACAACCCTGGACCGGGATTGAACACTGAAGCTTTCTTT
TRBJ2-7 . TRBD2 TRBV7-9 CASSLTNGLADHTYEQYF TGTGCCAGCAGCTTAACCAACGGACTAGCGGACCACACCTACGAGCAGTACTTC
TRBJ1-3 . . TRBV18 CASSPAGGPGNTIYF TGTGCCAGCTCACCAGCGGGGGGGCCTGGAAACACCATATATTTT
TRBJ1-5 . . TRBV19 CASSMEQLNQPQHF TGTGCCAGTAGTATGGAACAGCTCAATCAGCCCCAGCATTTT
TRBJ1-4 . TRBD1 TRBV19 CASSTGGGKLFF TGTGCCAGTAGTACAGGGGGCGGAAAACTGTTTTTT
TRBJ2-2 . TRBD2 TRBV6-5 CASSFFPSGNGELFF TGTGCCAGCAGTTTTTTCCCTAGCGGGAACGGGGAGCTGTTTTTT
TRBJ2-1 . . TRBV7-9 CASSLDQEQFF TGTGCCAGCAGCTTAGATCAGGAGCAGTTCTTC
TRBJ2-2 . . TRBV3-1/TRBV3-2 CASSHAVNTGELFF TGTGCCAGCAGTCATGCAGTGAACACCGGGGAGCTGTTTTTT
TRBJ1-1 . . TRBV5-4 CASSSNDQGERAFF TGTGCCAGCAGCTCCAACGACCAGGGCGAGAGGGCTTTCTTT
TRBJ2-1 . TRBD2 TRBV9 CASSGGGRAYNEQFF TGTGCCAGCAGCGGTGGCGGGAGGGCCTACAATGAGCAGTTCTTC
TRBJ2-3 . . TRBV12-3/TRBV12-4 CASSYSGRDTQYF TGTGCCAGCAGTTACAGTGGAAGAGATACGCAGTATTTT
TRBJ2-7 . TRBD1 TRBV5-1 CASSGMTGDEQYF TGCGCCAGCAGCGGGATGACAGGGGACGAGCAGTACTTC
TRBJ1-4 . . TRBV2 CASSPGSTNEKLFF TGTGCCAGCTCCCCGGGATCAACTAATGAAAAACTGTTTTTT
TRBJ2-4 . . TRBV10-1 CASSVNPGNIQYF TGCGCCAGCAGTGTAAACCCCGGGAACATTCAGTACTTC
TRBJ2-1 . TRBD2 TRBV5-4 CASSLLAGDEQFF TGTGCCAGCAGCTTGCTAGCGGGAGATGAGCAGTTCTTC
TRBJ2-7 . TRBD2 TRBV11-2 CASRLAGGSYEQYF TGTGCCAGCAGGTTAGCGGGGGGCTCCTACGAGCAGTACTTC
TRBJ1-2 . . TRBV28 CAAGTVVNGYTF TGTGCCGCAGGCACCGTCGTAAATGGCTACACCTTC